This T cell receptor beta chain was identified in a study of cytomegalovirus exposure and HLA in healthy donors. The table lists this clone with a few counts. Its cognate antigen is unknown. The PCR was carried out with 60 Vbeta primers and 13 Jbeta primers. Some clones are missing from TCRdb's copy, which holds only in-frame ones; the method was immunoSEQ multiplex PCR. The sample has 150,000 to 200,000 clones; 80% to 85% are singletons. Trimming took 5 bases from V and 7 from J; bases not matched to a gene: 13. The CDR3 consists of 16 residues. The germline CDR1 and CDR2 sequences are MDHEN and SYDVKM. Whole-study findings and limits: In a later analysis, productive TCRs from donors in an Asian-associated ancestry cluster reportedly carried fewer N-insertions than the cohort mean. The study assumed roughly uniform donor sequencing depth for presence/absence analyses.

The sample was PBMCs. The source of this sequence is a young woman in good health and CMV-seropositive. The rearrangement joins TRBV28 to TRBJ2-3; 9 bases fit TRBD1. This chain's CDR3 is CASSAGTGRSGNTQYF. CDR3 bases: TGTGCCAGCAGTGCCGGGACAGGGAGGAGCGGGAATACGCAGTATTTT.